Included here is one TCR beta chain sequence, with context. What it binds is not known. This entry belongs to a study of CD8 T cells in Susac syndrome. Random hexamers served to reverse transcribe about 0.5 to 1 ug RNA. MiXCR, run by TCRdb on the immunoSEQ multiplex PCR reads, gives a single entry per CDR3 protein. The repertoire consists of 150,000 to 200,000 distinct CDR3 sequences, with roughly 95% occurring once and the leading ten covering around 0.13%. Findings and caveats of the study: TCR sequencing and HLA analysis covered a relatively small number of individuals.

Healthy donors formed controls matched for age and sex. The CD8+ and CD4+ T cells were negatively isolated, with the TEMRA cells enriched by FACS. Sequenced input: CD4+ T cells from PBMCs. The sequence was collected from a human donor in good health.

This CDR3 is CSAYVGAKGNTIYF. The DNA for the CDR3 is TGCAGTGCGTACGTGGGGGCGAAAGGAAACACCATATATTTT. This chain joins TRBV20-1 and TRBJ1-3, with D maybe TRBD1 (6 bases). This CDR3 contains 14 residues. The V gene lost 6 bases and the J gene lost 4 bases, with 16 bases spanning the gap. Looked up from germline, CDR1 is DFQATT and CDR2 is SNEGSKA (reference sequence).